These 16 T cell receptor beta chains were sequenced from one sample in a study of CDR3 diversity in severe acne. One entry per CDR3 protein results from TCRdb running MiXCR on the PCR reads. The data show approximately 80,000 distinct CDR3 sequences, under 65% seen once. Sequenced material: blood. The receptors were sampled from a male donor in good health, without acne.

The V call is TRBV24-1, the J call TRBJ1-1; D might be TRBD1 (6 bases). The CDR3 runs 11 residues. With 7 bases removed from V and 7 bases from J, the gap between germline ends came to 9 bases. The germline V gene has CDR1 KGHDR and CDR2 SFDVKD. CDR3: CATRTDSEAFF. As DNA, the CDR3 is TGTGCCACCAGGACGGACAGTGAAGCTTTCTTT.

The CDR3 protein is CASSRDRDSAEGYTF. The CDR3 DNA reads TGTGCCAGCTCCCGGGACCGCGATTCCGCGGAAGGCTACACCTTC. This chain uses TRBV2 with TRBJ1-2, with a tentative D call TRBD1 (5 bases). Trimming shortened V by 8 bases and J by 8 bases, and 24 bases separated the two germline ends. This CDR3 has 15 amino acids. The germline V gene has CDR1 SNHLY and CDR2 FYNNEI.

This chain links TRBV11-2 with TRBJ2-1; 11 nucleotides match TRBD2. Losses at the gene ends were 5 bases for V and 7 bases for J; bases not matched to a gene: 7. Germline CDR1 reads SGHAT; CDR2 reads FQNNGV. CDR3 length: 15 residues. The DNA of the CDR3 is TGTGCCAGCAGCGTTAATAGCGGGGGGGGTAATGAGCAGTTCTTC. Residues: CASSVNSGGGNEQFF.

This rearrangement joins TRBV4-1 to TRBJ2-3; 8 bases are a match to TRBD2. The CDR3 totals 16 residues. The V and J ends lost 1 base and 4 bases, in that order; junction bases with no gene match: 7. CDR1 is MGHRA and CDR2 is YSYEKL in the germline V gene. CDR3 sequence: CASSQVLAEGPDTQYF. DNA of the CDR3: TGCGCCAGCAGCCAAGTACTAGCGGAGGGCCCAGATACGCAGTATTTT.

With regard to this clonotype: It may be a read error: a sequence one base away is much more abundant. CDR3 DNA: TGTGCCAGCAGCTCGAGGCTAGCGGGAGGATACGAGCAGTACTTC. This codes for CASSSRLAGGYEQYF. The chain uses TRBV5-4 and TRBJ2-7; TRBD2 matches at 11 bases. This CDR3 spans 15 amino acids. Germline CDR1 SGHNT, CDR2 YYREEE (reference sequence). With V trimmed by 3 bases and J by 4 bases, 6 bases remained unmatched.

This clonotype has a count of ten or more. The CDR3 spells CASSYSSILNTEAFF. Here the CDR3 DNA reads TGTGCCAGCAGTTACTCGAGTATACTGAACACTGAAGCTTTCTTT. The chain recombines TRBV6-6 with TRBJ1-1; D not resolved. Germline CDR1 reads MNHNY; CDR2 reads SVGAGI (reference sequence). The CDR3 runs to 15 residues. Trimming took 0 bases from V and 0 from J, leaving 8 bases between them.

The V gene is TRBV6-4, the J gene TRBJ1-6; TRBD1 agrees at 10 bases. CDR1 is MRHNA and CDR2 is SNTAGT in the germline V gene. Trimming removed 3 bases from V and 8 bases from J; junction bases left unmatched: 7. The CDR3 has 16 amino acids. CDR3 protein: CASSELFGTGDSPLHF. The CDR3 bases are TGTGCCAGCAGTGAATTATTCGGGACAGGGGATTCACCCCTCCACTTT.

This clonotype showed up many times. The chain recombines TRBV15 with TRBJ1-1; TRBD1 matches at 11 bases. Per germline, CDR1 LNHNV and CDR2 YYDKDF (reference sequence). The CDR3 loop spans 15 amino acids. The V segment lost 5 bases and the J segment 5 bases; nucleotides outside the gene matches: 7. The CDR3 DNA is TGTGCCACCAGCTCAGGGACAGGGGGTAGGACTGAAGCTTTCTTT. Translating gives CATSSGTGGRTEAFF.

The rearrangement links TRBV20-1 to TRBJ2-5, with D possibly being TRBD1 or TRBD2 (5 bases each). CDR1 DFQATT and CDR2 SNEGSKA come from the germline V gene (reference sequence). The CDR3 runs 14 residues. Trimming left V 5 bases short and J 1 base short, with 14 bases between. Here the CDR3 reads CSAPDWGSQETQYF. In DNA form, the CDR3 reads TGCAGTGCTCCAGACTGGGGGAGCCAAGAGACCCAGTACTTC.

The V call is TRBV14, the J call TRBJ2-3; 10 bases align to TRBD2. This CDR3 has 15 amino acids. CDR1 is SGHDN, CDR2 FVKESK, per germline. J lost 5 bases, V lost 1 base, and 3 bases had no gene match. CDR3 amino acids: CASSQGPSGRDTQYF. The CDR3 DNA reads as TGTGCCAGCAGCCAAGGCCCTAGCGGGAGAGATACGCAGTATTTT.

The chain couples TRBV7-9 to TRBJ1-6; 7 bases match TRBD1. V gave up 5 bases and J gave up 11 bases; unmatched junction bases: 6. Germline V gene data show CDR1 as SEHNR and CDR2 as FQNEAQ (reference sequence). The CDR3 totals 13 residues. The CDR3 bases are TGTGCCAGCAGCCCGAGACAGGGCGCACCCCTCCACTTT. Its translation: CASSPRQGAPLHF.

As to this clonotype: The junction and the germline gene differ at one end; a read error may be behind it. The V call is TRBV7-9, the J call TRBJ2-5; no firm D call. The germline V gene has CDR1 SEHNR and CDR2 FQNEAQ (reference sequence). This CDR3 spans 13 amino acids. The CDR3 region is CASSHAGVETQYF. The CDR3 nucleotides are TGCGCCAGCAGCCATGCTGGGGTAGAGACCCAGTACTTC.

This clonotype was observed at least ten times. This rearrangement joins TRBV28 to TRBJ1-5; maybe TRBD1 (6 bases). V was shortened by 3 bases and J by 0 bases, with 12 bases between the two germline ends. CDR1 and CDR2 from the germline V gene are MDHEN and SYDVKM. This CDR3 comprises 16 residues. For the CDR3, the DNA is TGTGCCAGCAGTTTGGACGGGACACATAGCAATCAGCCCCAGCATTTT. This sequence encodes CASSLDGTHSNQPQHF.

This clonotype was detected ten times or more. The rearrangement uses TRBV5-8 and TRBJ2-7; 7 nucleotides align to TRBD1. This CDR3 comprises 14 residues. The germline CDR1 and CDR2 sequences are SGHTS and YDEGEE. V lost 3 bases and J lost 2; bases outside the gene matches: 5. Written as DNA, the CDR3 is TGTGCCAGCAGCTCGAGACAGGGTCCCTACGAGCAGTACTTC. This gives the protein CASSSRQGPYEQYF.

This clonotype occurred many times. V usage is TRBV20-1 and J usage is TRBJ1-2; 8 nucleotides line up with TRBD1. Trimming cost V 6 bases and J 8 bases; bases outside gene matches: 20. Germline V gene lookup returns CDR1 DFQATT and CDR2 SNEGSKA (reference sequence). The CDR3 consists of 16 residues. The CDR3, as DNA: TGCAGTGCCCCAATTGGTCGCCGGCAGGGGGCGAAAGGCTACACCTTC. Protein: CSAPIGRRQGAKGYTF.

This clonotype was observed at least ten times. The CDR3 region is CASSEKWGRDGYTF. The CDR3 DNA reads as TGTGCCAGCAGTGAAAAGTGGGGGCGGGATGGCTACACCTTC. The chain uses TRBV6-1 and TRBJ1-2; a possible D gene is TRBD1 (6 bases). Trimming cost V 2 bases and J 6 bases, with 13 bases left between them. This CDR3 spans 14 amino acids. In germline, CDR1 is MNHNS, CDR2 SASEGT.